A single sample gave rise to the 27 T cell receptor beta chains below, sequenced in a study of blood T cell repertoires in COVID-19. TCRdb's copy holds only in-frame clones and misses some; the assay was immunoSEQ multiplex PCR. The table lists 150,000 to 200,000 clones, 86% of them singletons, with roughly 3.3% in the top ten. Material: peripheral blood. The receptors stem from a man between 65 and 80 years old with acute or convalescent COVID-19.

The chain recombines TRBV19 with TRBJ1-5; D possibly corresponds to TRBD1 (6 bases). The length of the CDR3 is 14 residues. Per the germline V gene, CDR1 is LNHDA and CDR2 is SQIVND (reference sequence). Trimming stripped 8 bases from V and 9 bases from J, with 20 bases between. This CDR3 is CASQNQGPSRPQHF. The CDR3 DNA sequence: TGTGCCAGTCAGAATCAGGGGCCCTCGCGGCCCCAGCATTTT.

The chain recombines TRBV28 with TRBJ1-2; 7 positions match TRBD1. V shed 4 bases and J 4 bases; nucleotides not matched to a gene: 12. The CDR3 loop spans 16 amino acids. Germline V CDR1 and CDR2: MDHEN, SYDVKM. The CDR3 region is CASSSTGQVGGYGYTF. Here the CDR3 DNA reads TGTGCCAGCAGTTCTACCGGACAGGTGGGGGGCTATGGCTACACCTTC.

This chain connects TRBV5-1 to TRBJ1-1; the D is unclear. The germline V gene has CDR1 SGHRS and CDR2 YFSETQ. This CDR3 region has 13 residues. Trimming removed 7 bases from V and 0 bases from J, with 10 bases in between. CDR3 in amino acids: CASHRELNTEAFF. The CDR3 DNA follows: TGCGCCAGCCACCGGGAACTGAACACTGAAGCTTTCTTT.

The chain is built from TRBV19 and TRBJ1-4; possible D gene TRBD1, 5 bases. V lost 6 bases and J 8 bases, leaving 16 bases between the germline ends. Looked up from germline, CDR1 is LNHDA and CDR2 is SQIVND (reference sequence). This CDR3 has 14 residues. The CDR3 loop reads CASSRVLGREKLFF. The CDR3, as DNA: TGTGCCAGTAGCAGGGTCCTTGGACGGGAAAAACTGTTTTTT.

The V and J genes are TRBV5-1 and TRBJ2-1; D may be TRBD1 (6 bases). Trimming stripped 5 bases from V and 7 bases from J, with 13 bases between. Germline V gene sequence: CDR1 SGHRS, CDR2 YFSETQ. The CDR3 sequence is 13 residues long. The CDR3 DNA reads TGCGCCAGCAGTTCAGGGGAGCGGAATGAGCAGTTCTTC. Translation: CASSSGERNEQFF. Together with reference TRBV5-1 and TRBJ2-1, the CDR3 gives the full variable domain: KAGVTQTPRYLIKTRGQQVTLSCSPISGHRSVSWYQQTPGQGLQFLFEYFSETQRNKGNFPGRFSGRQFSNSRSEMNVSTLELGDSALYLCASSSGERNEQFFGPGTRLTVL.

The rearrangement joins TRBV6-1 to TRBJ2-1, with 7 positions matching TRBD2. The CDR3 runs 16 residues. Germline lookup yields CDR1 MNHNS and CDR2 SASEGT. Trimming at V came to 3 bases and at J to 8 bases, leaving 13 bases not matched to a gene. CDR3 amino acids: CASSDPPGRDRDEQFF. CDR3 nucleotides: TGTGCCAGCAGTGACCCCCCTGGGAGGGACCGTGATGAGCAGTTCTTC.

The chain couples TRBV4-3 to TRBJ2-3; the match to TRBD1 covers 7 bases. The germline V gene encodes CDR1 LGHNA and CDR2 YSLEER. CDR3 length equals 16 residues. With V trimmed by 4 bases and J by 2 bases, 9 bases remained unmatched. CDR3 protein: CASSLTRQGDTDTQYF. The CDR3 DNA is TGCGCCAGCAGCCTCACCCGACAGGGCGACACAGATACGCAGTATTTT.

This rearrangement joins TRBV18 to TRBJ2-2; D unclear. Trimming took 5 bases from V and 4 from J, leaving 11 bases between them. CDR3 length: 14 amino acids. Germline CDR1 is KGHSH and CDR2 is LQKENI. CDR3: CASSSSTFTGELFF. CDR3 DNA sequence: TGTGCCAGCTCAAGTTCGACATTCACCGGGGAGCTGTTTTTT. Full variable domain (missing parts from reference TRBV18 and TRBJ2-2): NAGVMQNPRHLVRRRGQEARLRCSPMKGHSHVYWYRQLPEEGLKFMVYLQKENIIDESGMPKERFSAEFPKEGPSILRIQQVVRGDSAAYFCASSSSTFTGELFFGEGSRLTVL.

The chain uses TRBV18 and TRBJ1-2, with D possibly TRBD1 on 6 matching bases. Germline CDR1 and CDR2: KGHSH and LQKENI. This CDR3 has 15 residues. Between the trimmed V and J ends, which lost 0 bases and 8 bases, there was a span of 16 bases. CDR3 sequence (DNA): TGTGCCAGCTCACCACCTTCCGGGGGGCAGGACGGCTACACCTTC. Translated, it gives CASSPPSGGQDGYTF.

V usage is TRBV28 and J usage is TRBJ2-7; 7 nucleotides line up with TRBD2. The CDR3 loop spans 16 amino acids. J gave up 0 bases and V 5 bases, and 10 bases lay outside the gene matches. Germline CDR1 MDHEN, CDR2 SYDVKM. The CDR3 nucleotides are TGTGCCAGCAGTCCCGGCGGAGCGGGAATCTCCTACGAGCAGTACTTC. Residues: CASSPGGAGISYEQYF.

V is TRBV19 and J is TRBJ2-1; D is unresolved. Deletions cut 2 bases from V and 7 bases from J, with 6 bases between. In germline, CDR1 is LNHDA, CDR2 SQIVND (reference sequence). CDR3 length: 12 amino acids. The CDR3 DNA follows: TGTGCCAGTAGTATATGGCCTAATGAGCAGTTCTTC. Protein: CASSIWPNEQFF.

The chain uses TRBV7-8 and TRBJ2-3, with 10 positions matching TRBD2. CDR1 and CDR2 (germline): SGHVS, FQNEAQ. The trim removed 4 bases at V and 4 bases at J, leaving 14 bases unmatched. This CDR3 region has 18 residues. CDR3 sequence (DNA): TGTGCCAGCAGCTCCGGGGGGGTAGCGGGAGGAATCGCAGATACGCAGTATTTT. This translates into CASSSGGVAGGIADTQYF. Variable domain in full (rest from reference TRBV7-8 and TRBJ2-3): GAGVSQSPRYKVAKRGQDVALRCDPISGHVSLFWYQQALGQGPEFLTYFQNEAQLDKSGLPSDRFFAERPEGSVSTLKIQRTQQEDSAVYLCASSSGGVAGGIADTQYFGPGTRLTVL.

This chain joins TRBV7-2 and TRBJ2-5, with 8 bases aligning to TRBD2. Unmatched junction bases numbered 6, after V lost 2 bases and J lost 4 bases. This CDR3 has 15 amino acids. CDR1 is SGHTA and CDR2 is FQGNSA in the germline V gene. This CDR3 reads CASSLSGSRVETQYF. CDR3 sequence (DNA): TGTGCCAGCAGCTTAAGCGGGAGCCGGGTAGAGACCCAGTACTTC. Combining the CDR3 with reference TRBV7-2 and TRBJ2-5 gives the whole variable domain GAGVSQSPSNKVTEKGKDVELRCDPISGHTALYWYRQSLGQGLEFLIYFQGNSAPDKSGLPSDRFSAERTGGSVSTLTIQRTQQEDSAVYLCASSLSGSRVETQYFGPGTRLLVL.

Here the CDR3 DNA reads TGTGCCAGCAGCCCTGGGCAGGGGAGGGATCAGCCCCAGCATTTT. Translated: CASSPGQGRDQPQHF. The chain joins TRBV2 to TRBJ1-5; tentative D call: TRBD1 (6 bases). Trimming cost V 6 bases and J 5 bases, with 17 bases left between them. The CDR3 extends over 15 amino acids. Germline values: CDR1 SNHLY, CDR2 FYNNEI.

The chain links TRBV2 to TRBJ1-2; maybe TRBD1 (6 bases). Germline V lookup: CDR1 SNHLY, CDR2 FYNNEI. Trimming cost V 3 bases and J 7 bases, with 12 bases left between them. The CDR3 totals 13 residues. The CDR3 DNA reads as TGTGCCAGCAGTGACAGGGGCGCAAGTGGCTACACCTTC. Translating it yields CASSDRGASGYTF. Combining the CDR3 with reference TRBV2 and TRBJ1-2 gives the whole variable domain EPEVTQTPSHQVTQMGQEVILRCVPISNHLYFYWYRQILGQKVEFLVSFYNNEISEKSEIFDDQFSVERPDGSNFTLKIRSTKLEDSAMYFCASSDRGASGYTFGSGTRLTVV.

The V call is TRBV6-4, the J call TRBJ1-6, with D possibly being TRBD1 (5 bases). CDR1 and CDR2 (germline): MRHNA, SNTAGT. The V and J ends lost 6 bases and 4 bases respectively, with 25 bases between them. The CDR3 loop spans 19 amino acids. CDR3: CASSHRDSRSRGYNSPLHF. Here the CDR3 DNA reads TGTGCCAGCAGCCACCGGGACTCTCGAAGTAGGGGATATAATTCACCCCTCCACTTT.

The rearrangement uses TRBV5-6 and TRBJ1-2; D may be TRBD1 (6 bases). Germline lookup yields CDR1 SGHDT and CDR2 YYEEEE. The CDR3 runs to 14 residues. V shed 8 bases and J shed 5 bases, with 19 bases lying between them. The CDR3 sequence is CASNYRVQEYGYTF. In DNA form, the CDR3 reads TGTGCCAGTAATTACAGGGTCCAGGAGTATGGCTACACCTTC.

The chain carries TRBV5-1 and TRBJ2-7, with unresolved D. The CDR3 runs to 14 residues. The ends were cut back, 0 bases at V and 1 base at J, with 8 bases in the middle. Germline V gene sequence: CDR1 SGHRS, CDR2 YFSETQ. CDR3 sequence reads: CASSLGQSSYEQYF. The CDR3 DNA reads as TGCGCCAGCAGCTTGGGACAAAGTTCCTACGAGCAGTACTTC.

This chain joins TRBV4-3 and TRBJ2-3, with D possibly TRBD2 on 6 matching bases. Trimming removed 3 bases from V and 9 bases from J, with 28 bases in between. Germline V gives CDR1 LGHNA, CDR2 YSLEER. The CDR3 has 18 residues. This chain's CDR3 is CASSHNFVPGLGRGTQYF. In nucleotides, the CDR3 is TGCGCCAGCAGCCATAACTTCGTCCCGGGACTCGGACGTGGGACGCAGTATTTT.

The V call is TRBV25-1, the J call TRBJ2-3; TRBD1 aligns across 8 bases. V dropped 3 bases and J dropped 0; count of bases not matched to a gene: 8. The CDR3 sequence is 17 residues long. CDR1 MGHDK and CDR2 SYGVNS come from the germline V gene. CDR3 region: CASSDPRDRSSTDTQYF. Here the CDR3 DNA reads TGTGCCAGCAGTGACCCCCGGGACAGGTCTAGCACAGATACGCAGTATTTT.

This chain joins TRBV5-5 and TRBJ2-1, with 11 bases identical to TRBD2. V shed 4 bases, J shed 7 bases, and the junction held 19 bases outside the gene matches. Germline lookup yields CDR1 SGHKS and CDR2 YYEKEE (reference sequence). CDR3 length: 19 amino acids. Here the CDR3 reads CASSLTSGTQFLPRNEQFF. The CDR3 DNA follows: TGTGCCAGCAGCCTGACTAGCGGGACACAGTTTCTCCCTCGGAATGAGCAGTTCTTC.

V is TRBV7-3 and J is TRBJ2-7, with 8 bases lining up with TRBD2. Germline V lookup: CDR1 SGHTA, CDR2 FQGTGA. V shed 2 bases, J shed 5 bases, and the junction held 5 bases outside the gene matches. The length of the CDR3 is 14 residues. The CDR3 loop reads CASSLERESNEQYF. The CDR3 DNA reads as TGTGCCAGCAGCTTAGAGCGGGAGTCGAACGAGCAGTACTTC.

The V gene is TRBV25-1, the J gene TRBJ1-4, with D perhaps TRBD1 (5 bases). The V and J ends lost 3 bases and 2 bases respectively, with 13 bases between them. Germline V gene lookup returns CDR1 MGHDK and CDR2 SYGVNS. This CDR3 is 16 amino acids long. CDR3 residues: CASSDRQGATNEKLFF. The CDR3 DNA reads as TGTGCCAGCAGTGATAGGCAGGGTGCGACTAATGAAAAACTGTTTTTT.

The rearrangement joins TRBV5-1 to TRBJ2-3; D perhaps matches TRBD2 (6 bases). Germline V gives CDR1 SGHRS, CDR2 YFSETQ. The V end lost 1 base, the J end lost 2 bases, and 8 bases lay between the germline ends. The CDR3 consists of 14 residues. The CDR3 protein is CASSLRGTTDTQYF. Here the CDR3 DNA reads TGCGCCAGCAGCTTGCGGGGGACCACAGATACGCAGTATTTT.

The rearrangement joins TRBV5-5 to TRBJ2-3, with a tentative D call TRBD2 (5 bases). In germline, CDR1 is SGHKS, CDR2 YYEKEE (reference sequence). V lost 4 bases to trimming and J lost 6 bases, with 15 bases between them. This CDR3 has 14 amino acids. This chain's CDR3 is CASSRTAEVDTQYF. CDR3 nucleotide sequence: TGTGCCAGCAGCCGGACTGCCGAGGTGGATACGCAGTATTTT.

The chain recombines TRBV6-6 with TRBJ1-5; TRBD1 is a possible D gene (5 bases). CDR1 and CDR2 from the germline V gene are MNHNY and SVGAGI (reference sequence). There are 17 residues in the CDR3. V was pared by 5 bases and J by 0 bases, with 17 bases between. The CDR3 DNA reads as TGTGCCAGCAGTCCGGGCGGGGCGGGGATTAGCAATCAGCCCCAGCATTTT. Translated: CASSPGGAGISNQPQHF.

This sequence joins TRBV5-1 and TRBJ2-3; D might be TRBD1 (6 bases). The CDR3 contains 13 residues. V was shortened by 1 base and J by 6 bases, with 9 bases between the two germline ends. The V gene's germline CDR1 is SGHRS and CDR2 YFSETQ. The CDR3 is CASSLQGPDTQYF. The CDR3 DNA follows: TGCGCCAGCAGCTTGCAGGGGCCGGATACGCAGTATTTT.